One sample yielded the 29 T cell receptor beta chains listed below, sequenced in a study of vaccination and CD4 T cells after COVID-19. Treatment denoted: approximately nine-day PBMC culture with coronavirus spike peptide pools or control peptides (ViraFEST assay). The Oncomine TCR Beta short-read assay was applied to DNA of cultured CD4+ T cells. Via MiXCR, TCRdb re-called the PCR reads, giving one row per CDR3 protein. The sample records around 20,000 distinct CDR3 sequences, approximately 40% being singletons. These TCRs' antigens remain unknown. Sample: CD4+ T cells from blood, cultured in vitro, taken after SARS-CoV-2 vaccination. The receptor set was obtained from a human donor who had recovered from COVID-19.

As to this clonotype: It is unclear where the CDR3 begins or ends on the DNA, so no DNA is shown, and the CDR3 is as TCRdb lists it. The rearrangement uses TRBV28 and TRBJ2-7; the tabulated D call, TRBD1, remains unverified against the DNA. In germline, CDR1 is MDHEN, CDR2 SYDVKM. The CDR3 adds up to 15 amino acids, both ends counted. The CDR3 region is CASSSSTGGVKEQYF.

This rearrangement joins TRBV11-2 to TRBJ2-5; TRBD2 might be the D (5 bases). Germline V lookup: CDR1 SGHAT, CDR2 FQNNGV. There are 13 residues in the CDR3. Trimming stripped 5 bases from V and 5 bases from J, with 12 bases between. The CDR3 loop is CASSPVGGETQYF. CDR3 DNA sequence: TGTGCCAGCAGCCCAGTGGGCGGGGAGACCCAGTACTTC.

In this sample, this clonotype turned up a few times. The chain links TRBV12-3 or TRBV12-4 to TRBJ1-5; D might be TRBD1 (6 bases). The CDR3 covers 14 residues. The germline V and J ends were trimmed by 4 bases and 5 bases, with 12 bases remaining between them. The CDR3 nucleotides read TGTGCCAGCAGTTCGGCCGGGGGGCATCAGCCCCAGCATTTT. It specifies CASSSAGGHQPQHF.

This chain connects TRBV18 to TRBJ2-5, with 7 bases matching TRBD1. V gave up 0 bases and J gave up 1 base; unmatched junction bases: 8. CDR1 is KGHSH and CDR2 is LQKENI in the germline V gene. The CDR3 totals 17 residues. The CDR3 nucleotides are TGTGCCAGCTCACCACCGACACAGGGGATGGGCCAAGAGACCCAGTACTTC. This encodes CASSPPTQGMGQETQYF.

CDR3 sequence (DNA): TGTGCCAGCAGCTTGGTCCCGGGATCTAATTCACCCCTCCACTTT. Its protein product is CASSLVPGSNSPLHF. The chain has TRBV5-5 and TRBJ1-6; D is unclear. The germline CDR1 and CDR2 sequences are SGHKS and YYEKEE (reference sequence). The ends were cut back, 0 bases at V and 6 bases at J, with 10 bases in the middle. The CDR3 length is 15 residues.

This clonotype was counted a few times. V is TRBV20-1 and J is TRBJ2-1; 11 nucleotides align to TRBD1. The CDR3 runs to 14 residues. V was pared by 4 bases and J by 6 bases, with 5 bases of the junction left unmatched. Germline-derived CDR1 and CDR2 are DFQATT and SNEGSKA (reference sequence). The CDR3 nucleotides read TGCAGTGCTACGGGACAGGGGGGGGCCAATGAGCAGTTCTTC. Translated: CSATGQGGANEQFF.

The V gene is TRBV6-1, the J gene TRBJ2-1; the match to TRBD2 covers 8 bases. Unmatched junction bases numbered 10, after V lost 7 bases and J lost 5 bases. Germline V gene data show CDR1 as MNHNS and CDR2 as SASEGT. This CDR3 has 15 residues. The CDR3 DNA follows: TGTGCCAGCACCAAGCGGGGGAGTGGCCACAATGAGCAGTTCTTC. Its translation: CASTKRGSGHNEQFF.

In this sample, this clonotype turned up a few times. The chain employs TRBV20-1 and TRBJ2-5; D uncertain. Per germline, CDR1 DFQATT and CDR2 SNEGSKA (reference sequence). The CDR3 runs 14 residues. Trimming cost V 0 bases and J 0 bases, with 8 bases left between them. In nucleotides, the CDR3 is TGCAGTGCTAGAGATCCCACGCACCAAGAGACCCAGTACTTC. It specifies CSARDPTHQETQYF.

V usage is TRBV6-2 or TRBV6-3 and J usage is TRBJ2-7; D is possibly TRBD1 (5 bases). The CDR3 spans 13 residues. Germline lookup yields CDR1 MNHEY and CDR2 SVGEGT. V gave up 4 bases and J gave up 9 bases, with 16 bases separating them. DNA of the CDR3: TGTGCCAGCAGTTCCGTAGACAGTATGGTGCAGTACTTC. This translates into CASSSVDSMVQYF.

The gene calls are TRBV15 and TRBJ1-5; unclear D gene. V was clipped by 0 bases and J by 6 bases, with 18 bases between them. The CDR3 is 17 amino acids. Germline CDR1 LNHNV, CDR2 YYDKDF (reference sequence). The CDR3 DNA is TGTGCCACCAGCAGAGATGGTAGGGCCCTGGTCACTCAGCCCCAGCATTTT. It encodes CATSRDGRALVTQPQHF.

The V gene is TRBV5-1, the J gene TRBJ2-5; 8 bases are a match to TRBD1. CDR1 is SGHRS and CDR2 is YFSETQ in the germline V gene. CDR3 length equals 13 residues. J lost 5 bases, V lost 5 bases, and 5 bases had no gene match. The CDR3 region is CASRKTGEETQYF. The CDR3 DNA sequence: TGCGCCAGCAGGAAGACAGGGGAGGAGACCCAGTACTTC.

This clonotype was detected only a few times. This chain connects TRBV28 to TRBJ2-5; 9 bases are a match to TRBD2. The CDR3 spans 15 residues. Germline-derived CDR1 and CDR2 are MDHEN and SYDVKM. V dropped 3 bases and J dropped 1; count of bases not matched to a gene: 3. The CDR3: CASSLVTSGQETQYF. The CDR3 bases are TGTGCCAGCAGTTTGGTGACTAGCGGCCAAGAGACCCAGTACTTC.

This clonotype is categorized as medium-sized (0.01 to 0.1%). The chain combines TRBV2 with TRBJ1-2; D not certain. There are 12 residues in the CDR3. V lost 6 bases and J 5 bases, leaving 10 bases between the germline ends. Germline CDR1 is SNHLY and CDR2 is FYNNEI. The CDR3: CASRELVYGYTF. Written as DNA, the CDR3 is TGTGCCAGCAGAGAGTTGGTGTATGGCTACACCTTC.

This clonotype was picked up a small number of times. V is TRBV7-9 and J is TRBJ2-5, with D maybe TRBD2 (5 bases). V was shortened by 6 bases and J by 1 base, with 15 bases between the two germline ends. Germline CDR1 reads SEHNR; CDR2 reads FQNEAQ (reference sequence). The CDR3 loop spans 15 amino acids. As DNA, the CDR3 is TGTGCCAGCAGTTACGATGGGAGCGGCCAAGAGACCCAGTACTTC. It is translated as CASSYDGSGQETQYF.

In this sample, this clonotype turned up once. The chain recombines TRBV19 with TRBJ2-7; a possible D gene is TRBD2 (5 bases). This CDR3 has 11 amino acids. The germline CDR1 and CDR2 sequences are LNHDA and SQIVND (reference sequence). V shed 5 bases and J shed 4 bases, with 6 bases lying between them. This CDR3 is CASSGEYEQYF. CDR3 DNA sequence: TGTGCCAGTAGTGGGGAGTACGAGCAGTACTTC.

The table lists this clonotype with a few counts. V and J are TRBV30 and TRBJ1-2, with 7 bases that match TRBD1. Looked up from germline, CDR1 is GTSNPN and CDR2 is SVGIG (reference sequence). V gave up 3 bases and J gave up 2 bases; unmatched junction bases: 3. This CDR3 is 13 amino acids long. The DNA for the CDR3 is TGTGCCTGGAGACAACAGGGGAACTATGGCTACACCTTC. Its protein is CAWRQQGNYGYTF.

In nucleotides, the CDR3 is TGTGCCAGCAGCCAACAAAGCGGGATGAACACCGGGGAGCTGTTTTTT. This translates into CASSQQSGMNTGELFF. V and J are TRBV28 and TRBJ2-2; 7 positions match TRBD2. Germline values: CDR1 MDHEN, CDR2 SYDVKM. The CDR3 covers 16 residues. J was trimmed by 1 base and V by 6 bases; bases with no gene match: 8. The full variable domain, in which reference TRBV28 and TRBJ2-2 provide the parts outside the CDR3, is DVKVTQSSRYLVKRTGEKVFLECVQDMDHENMFWYRQDPGLGLRLIYFSYDVKMKEKGDIPEGYSVSREKKERFSLILESASTNQTSMYLCASSQQSGMNTGELFFGEGSRLTVL.

This clonotype was detected a few times. The chain employs TRBV5-4 and TRBJ1-1; D gene unclear. The CDR3 runs to 14 residues. Per the germline V gene, CDR1 is SGHNT and CDR2 is YYREEE (reference sequence). The V end was cut by 4 bases, the J end by 1 base, with 11 bases between. CDR3 amino acids: CASSPAQPNTEAFF. CDR3 nucleotides: TGTGCCAGCAGCCCGGCCCAACCGAACACTGAAGCTTTCTTT.

This clonotype appeared a few times. V is TRBV7-2 and J is TRBJ1-5; D is unclear. This CDR3 has 15 residues. Between the trimmed V and J ends, which lost 2 bases and 4 bases, there was a span of 12 bases. Germline CDR1 is SGHTA and CDR2 is FQGNSA. The CDR3 sequence: CASSLPQAPNQPQHF. The CDR3 DNA follows: TGTGCCAGCAGCTTACCTCAGGCACCTAATCAGCCCCAGCATTTT.

The chain recombines TRBV28 with TRBJ1-2, with a weak D call TRBD1 (5 bases). Looked up from germline, CDR1 is MDHEN and CDR2 is SYDVKM. This CDR3 is 13 amino acids long. Deletions cut 4 bases from V and 4 bases from J, with 10 bases between. The CDR3 nucleotides are TGTGCCAGCAGTTCCCAGGGTTTCTATGGCTACACCTTC. As protein: CASSSQGFYGYTF.

The rearrangement uses TRBV7-2 and TRBJ2-4; TRBD2 might be the D (5 bases). The CDR3 consists of 17 residues. V was trimmed by 2 bases and J by 0 bases, leaving 14 bases between them. Germline loops: CDR1 SGHTA, CDR2 FQGNSA. CDR3 sequence: CASSLTRAGLAKNIQYF. The CDR3 bases are TGTGCCAGCAGCTTAACCCGGGCGGGCCTAGCCAAAAACATTCAGTACTTC.

This clonotype was seen a few times. The chain employs TRBV10-3 and TRBJ2-7, with 10 bases lining up with TRBD1. The ends lost 10 bases at V and 0 bases at J; junction bases unmatched: 6. The CDR3 sequence is 14 residues long. Germline CDR1 reads ENHRY; CDR2 reads SYGVKD. DNA of the CDR3: TGTGCCACCAACGGACAGGGGGACTCCTACGAGCAGTACTTC. Amino acid sequence: CATNGQGDSYEQYF.

The chain combines TRBV5-6 with TRBJ1-1; D gene ambiguous. Germline assignment: CDR1 SGHDT and CDR2 YYEEEE. With 6 bases removed from V and 1 base from J, the gap between germline ends came to 7 bases. This CDR3 region has 12 residues. CDR3 DNA: TGTGCCAGCACGCGTCCGAACACTGAAGCTTTCTTT. As protein: CASTRPNTEAFF.

This rearrangement joins TRBV6-1 to TRBJ1-6, with 7 bases aligning to TRBD1. CDR3 size: 15 residues. The trim removed 6 bases at V and 7 bases at J, leaving 9 bases unmatched. Looked up from germline, CDR1 is MNHNS and CDR2 is SASEGT. CDR3 region: CASRRSGQRNSPLHF. The CDR3 nucleotides are TGTGCCAGCAGAAGATCGGGACAGAGAAATTCACCCCTCCACTTT.

The V gene is TRBV20-1, the J gene TRBJ2-5, with 8 nucleotides matching TRBD2. Germline V gene sequence: CDR1 DFQATT, CDR2 SNEGSKA (reference sequence). There are 14 residues in the CDR3. V lost 3 bases, J lost 0 bases, and 3 bases stayed unmatched. CDR3 sequence: CSARERENQETQYF. The CDR3 region has the DNA TGCAGTGCTAGGGAGCGGGAGAACCAAGAGACCCAGTACTTC.

In its sample, this clonotype was seen a few times. The chain combines TRBV19 with TRBJ1-5; 8 nucleotides agree with TRBD1. The CDR3 length is 14 residues. Germline V CDR1 and CDR2: LNHDA, SQIVND (reference sequence). J was trimmed by 6 bases and V by 5 bases; bases with no gene match: 6. The CDR3 loop is CASSFTGGGQPQHF. The DNA for the CDR3 is TGTGCCAGTAGTTTTACAGGGGGGGGTCAGCCCCAGCATTTT.

The V call is TRBV6-1, the J call TRBJ1-6; D unresolved. V was pared by 6 bases and J by 5 bases, with 11 bases between. This CDR3 is 14 amino acids long. Germline assignment: CDR1 MNHNS and CDR2 SASEGT. The CDR3 loop reads CASRSGGDNSPLHF. The DNA of the CDR3 is TGTGCCAGCAGGAGTGGCGGTGATAATTCACCCCTCCACTTT.

This clonotype was seen only a few times. Compared with germline, one end of the junction differs, possibly owing to a read error. The V gene is TRBV7-2, the J gene TRBJ2-7; TRBD1 matches at 7 bases. This CDR3 is built from 14 residues. Looked up from germline, CDR1 is SGHTA and CDR2 is FQGNSA. CDR3 bases: TGTGCCAGCAGCTTAGGGGGACAGTCCTCCGAGCAGTACTTC. This gives the protein CASSLGGQSSEQYF.

The V call is TRBV29-1, the J call TRBJ1-1; no clear D gene. There are 14 residues in the CDR3. Germline CDR1 is SQVTM and CDR2 is ANQGSEA. V lost 7 bases, J lost 1 base, and 16 bases lay in between. CDR3 sequence reads: CSATGPVTNTEAFF. CDR3 DNA sequence: TGCAGCGCTACCGGACCTGTGACGAACACTGAAGCTTTCTTT. Full variable domain (remainder filled in from reference TRBV29-1 and TRBJ1-1): SAVISQKPSRDICQRGTSLTIQCQVDSQVTMMFWYRQQPGQSLTLIATANQGSEATYESGFVIDKFPISRPNLTFSTLTVSNMSPEDSSIYLCSATGPVTNTEAFFGQGTRLTVV.